A selection of T cell receptor beta chains follows, all from one sample in a study of blood T cell repertoires in COVID-19. TCRdb's table, derived via immunoSEQ multiplex PCR, lists solely in-frame clones and lacks some. This sample has around 200,000 clones, with 88% found just once. Sequences were obtained from PBMCs or T cells enriched from blood (not recorded which). These receptors were obtained from a woman between 25 and 40 years old who had recovered from COVID-19. CDR3s include the opening cysteine and the closing phenylalanine or tryptophan. The D gene is left open where the match is weak. The size field is filled for only some rows; it gives once, few, many or a size class.

TRBV6-2/TRBV6-3,-,TRBJ1-1,-,TGTGCCAGCAGTTACGAACAGGACACTGAAGCTTTCTTT,CASSYEQDTEAFF
TRBV4-2,TRBD2,TRBJ2-5,-,TGTGCCAGCAGCCGCACCTACGGACTAGCGGGGGGGGGCGAGACCCAGTACTTC,CASSRTYGLAGGGETQYF
TRBV6-5,-,TRBJ1-2,-,TGTGCCATCCGACACGATTCTAACTATGGCTACACCTTC,CAIRHDSNYGYTF
TRBV4-3,TRBD1,TRBJ2-7,-,TGCGCCAGCAGCCCAAGCCCACGCCAGGGACAGGGGATCCTATGGGAGCAGTACTTC,CASSPSPRQGQGILWEQYF
TRBV7-8,TRBD1,TRBJ2-7,-,TGTGCCAGCAGCTTAGGCGGGACAGGCCATACCTCCTACGAGCAGTACTTC,CASSLGGTGHTSYEQYF
TRBV4-3,TRBD2,TRBJ2-3,once,TGCGCCAGCAGCCAAGACTATAGCGGGGGCGGCACAGATACGCAGTATTTT,CASSQDYSGGGTDTQYF
TRBV4-3,TRBD1,TRBJ1-1,-,TGCGCCAGCAGCCAAGATCTCTCAGGGGGCCCCACTGAAGCTTTCTTT,CASSQDLSGGPTEAFF
TRBV20-1,-,TRBJ2-1,-,TGCAGTGCTAGTCCGCGGTTGCGCCCAAACAATGAGCAGTTCTTC,CSASPRLRPNNEQFF
TRBV6-5,TRBD1,TRBJ2-3,-,TGTGCCAGGGGACAGGGCCCAGATACGCAGTATTTT,CARGQGPDTQYF
TRBV25-1,-,TRBJ2-2,-,TGTGCCAGCAGCGCCACCGGCAGGACCGGGGAGCTGTTTTTT,CASSATGRTGELFF
TRBV12-5,TRBD1,TRBJ2-1,-,TGTGCTAGTGGGCCAACAACGGGACAGGGCAGTAATGAGCAGTTCTTC,CASGPTTGQGSNEQFF
TRBV6-1,-,TRBJ1-5,-,TGTGCCAGCAGTGTACGATCCCTGGTGGCGGGGGTGAATCAGCCCCAGCATTTT,CASSVRSLVAGVNQPQHF
TRBV29-1,-,TRBJ2-1,-,TGCAGCTCCCCGGGGGGCGCATCCTACAATGAGCAGTTCTTC,CSSPGGASYNEQFF
TRBV3-1/TRBV3-2,TRBD1,TRBJ1-1,-,TGTGCCAGCAGTCCCATCGGGGACAGTTGGACTGAAGCTTTCTTT,CASSPIGDSWTEAFF
TRBV5-5,TRBD1,TRBJ2-2,-,TGTGCCAGCAGCTTGGGTGCCAGGGGGCGAAGTTTCACCGGGGAGCTGTTTTTT,CASSLGARGRSFTGELFF
TRBV14,-,TRBJ1-2,-,TGTGCCAGCAGCCAAGATGGAGGGGCCTATGGCTACACCTTC,CASSQDGGAYGYTF
TRBV7-9,TRBD2,TRBJ2-7,once,TGTGCCAGCAGCTTAGGTTGGCTAGCGGGCGCCTACGAGCAGTACTTC,CASSLGWLAGAYEQYF
TRBV9,-,TRBJ1-5,-,TGTGCCAGCAGCGTAGGACAGTATCAGCCCCAGCATTTT,CASSVGQYQPQHF
TRBV29-1,-,TRBJ2-7,few,TGCAGCGTTATTCCAGGGAACTACGAGCAGTACTTC,CSVIPGNYEQYF
TRBV13,TRBD2,TRBJ2-2,-,TGTGCCAGCAGCCCGAGAAGCGGGGGGCTCACCGGGGAGCTGTTTTTT,CASSPRSGGLTGELFF
TRBV7-8,TRBD2,TRBJ2-7,-,TGTGCCAGCAGCTCGCTAGCGGGGGGGGCCTACGAGCAGTACTTC,CASSSLAGGAYEQYF
TRBV5-1,-,TRBJ1-1,-,TGCGCCAGCAGCTTGGAGCCGCCGAACACTGAAGCTTTCTTT,CASSLEPPNTEAFF
TRBV15,TRBD1,TRBJ2-7,-,TGTGCCACCAGCAGAGGGCTCGGGACAGCCTACGAGCAGTACTTC,CATSRGLGTAYEQYF
TRBV7-9,TRBD1,TRBJ1-1,-,TGTGCCAGCAGCTCAGAATCCGGACAGGGTACCTTT,CASSSESGQGTF
TRBV12-3/TRBV12-4,-,TRBJ1-2,-,TGTGCCAGCAGCCCCGGGAAATCCGGCGGCTACACCTTC,CASSPGKSGGYTF
TRBV19,-,TRBJ1-5,-,TGTGCCAGTACCCCCCCGGGGGGGTGGGATCAGCCCCAGCATTTT,CASTPPGGWDQPQHF
TRBV10-3,TRBD1,TRBJ2-2,-,TGTGCCATCAGTGAAAAGACAGGGGAAACCGGGGAGCTGTTTTTT,CAISEKTGETGELFF
TRBV5-1,-,TRBJ2-1,-,TGCGCCAGCAGTAGGCCAGGACAGTCGAGGTCCTACAATGAGCAGTTCTTC,CASSRPGQSRSYNEQFF
TRBV7-3,-,TRBJ2-3,-,TGTGCCAGCAGCTTCTTTAACACAGATACGCAGTATTTT,CASSFFNTDTQYF
TRBV21-1,-,TRBJ1-1,once,TGTGCCAGCAGCAACGGGTGGCGGACAGAGTGGAACACTGAAGCTTTCTTT,CASSNGWRTEWNTEAFF
TRBV2,TRBD1,TRBJ1-1,-,TGTGCCAGCAGAGACAGGGGATACACTGAAGCTTTCTTT,CASRDRGYTEAFF
TRBV5-5,-,TRBJ2-2,-,TGTGCCAGCAGCTTGTGGTTCGAGGGCCTAAGCGGGGAGCTGTTTTTT,CASSLWFEGLSGELFF
TRBV5-1,-,TRBJ1-1,-,TGCGCCAGCAAAGGGGAAACTGAAGCTTTCTTT,CASKGETEAFF
TRBV5-6,-,TRBJ2-2,-,TGTGCCAGCAGCTTGTTAATTAACACCGGGGAGCTGTTTTTT,CASSLLINTGELFF
TRBV9,TRBD1,TRBJ1-1,-,TGTGCCAGCAGCGTAGCTTTATCAGGGGGCACTGAAGCTTTCTTT,CASSVALSGGTEAFF
TRBV6-2/TRBV6-3,TRBD2,TRBJ2-3,-,TGTGCCAGCAGTTACCGGATCGCGGGGGACCAACCGTGGAGCACAGATACGCAGTATTTT,CASSYRIAGDQPWSTDTQYF
TRBV5-1,-,TRBJ2-1,-,TGCGCCAGCAGCTTCCATACTAGAAATGAGCAGTTCTTC,CASSFHTRNEQFF
TRBV5-8,-,TRBJ1-3,-,TGTGCCAGCAGCCGGAAAGGGGCTGGAAACACCATATATTTT,CASSRKGAGNTIYF
TRBV4-2,-,TRBJ1-1,once,TGTGCCAGCAGCCAGGCCTTTGGGAGTACTGAAGCTTTCTTT,CASSQAFGSTEAFF
TRBV14,-,TRBJ1-2,-,TGTGCCAGCAGCCAAGAGTTTGAGGGCTACACCTTC,CASSQEFEGYTF
TRBV4-3,TRBD1,TRBJ1-5,-,TGCGCCAGCAGCCCGGGACAGGGTAGTGAGGCCCAGCATTTT,CASSPGQGSEAQHF
TRBV7-6,-,TRBJ2-5,-,TGTGCCAGCAGCTTAGTGCGGGCTGGAGAGACCCAGTACTTC,CASSLVRAGETQYF
TRBV5-4,-,TRBJ1-4,-,TGTGCCAGCAGCTTGTGGGCAGGGCGAAATGAAAAACTGTTTTTT,CASSLWAGRNEKLFF
TRBV5-3,TRBD1,TRBJ2-1,-,TGTGCCAGAACCGGGACAGGAATAGACAATGAGCAGTTCTTC,CARTGTGIDNEQFF
TRBV11-2,-,TRBJ2-1,-,TGTGCCAGCAGCCCATCGGGGAATGAGCAGTTCTTC,CASSPSGNEQFF
TRBV20-1,TRBD1,TRBJ2-7,once,TGCAGTGCTCGTGGGGACAGGGACTACGAGCAGTACTTC,CSARGDRDYEQYF
TRBV5-5,-,TRBJ2-7,-,TGTGCCAGCAGCTTGGCCCGGGGGTTACAGTACGAGCAGTACTTC,CASSLARGLQYEQYF
TRBV19,-,TRBJ1-1,-,TGTGCCAGTAGTATAGGCCGGGTAGCGAACACTGAAGCTTTCTTT,CASSIGRVANTEAFF
TRBV9,-,TRBJ1-1,-,TGTGCCAGCAGCGAACAGGGGAACACTGAAGCTTTCTTT,CASSEQGNTEAFF
TRBV2,TRBD1,TRBJ2-5,-,TGTGCCAGCAGGCCTGGACAGGGGTCCCAGGGGGAGACCCAGTACTTC,CASRPGQGSQGETQYF
TRBV11-2,-,TRBJ1-4,-,TGTGCCAGCAGCTTTTGGTTTGGGCAGGGTTTTGAAAAACTGTTTTTT,CASSFWFGQGFEKLFF
TRBV19,TRBD1,TRBJ1-5,-,TGTGCCAGTAGCGGGACAGGGGGTCAGCCCCAGCATTTT,CASSGTGGQPQHF
TRBV28,-,TRBJ1-3,-,TGTGCCAGCAGTTTGGCAGGGGCCTCTTCGGGTGGAAACACCATATATTTT,CASSLAGASSGGNTIYF
TRBV2,-,TRBJ1-6,-,TGTGCCAGGGATCCGGGACACCCGAATTCACCCCTCCACTTT,CARDPGHPNSPLHF